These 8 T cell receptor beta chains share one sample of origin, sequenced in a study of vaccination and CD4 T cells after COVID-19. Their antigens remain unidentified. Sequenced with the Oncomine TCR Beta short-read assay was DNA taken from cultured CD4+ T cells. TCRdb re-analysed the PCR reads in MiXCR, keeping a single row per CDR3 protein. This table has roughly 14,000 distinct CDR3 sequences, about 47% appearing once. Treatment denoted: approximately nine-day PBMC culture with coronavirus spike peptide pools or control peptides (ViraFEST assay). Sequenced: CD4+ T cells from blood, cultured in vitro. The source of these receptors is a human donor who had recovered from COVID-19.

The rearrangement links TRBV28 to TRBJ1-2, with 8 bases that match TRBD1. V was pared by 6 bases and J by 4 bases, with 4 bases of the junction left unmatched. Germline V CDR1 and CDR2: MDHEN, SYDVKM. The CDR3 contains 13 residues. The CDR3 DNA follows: TGTGCCAGCAGCTCGGACAGGGTCTATGGCTACACCTTC. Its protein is CASSSDRVYGYTF.

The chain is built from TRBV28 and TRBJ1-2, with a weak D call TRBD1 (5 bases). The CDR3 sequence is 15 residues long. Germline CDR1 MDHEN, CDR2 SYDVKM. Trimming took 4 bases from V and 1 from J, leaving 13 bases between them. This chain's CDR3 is CASSSTDTYNYGYTF. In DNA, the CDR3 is TGTGCCAGCAGTTCGACGGACACCTATAACTATGGCTACACCTTC.

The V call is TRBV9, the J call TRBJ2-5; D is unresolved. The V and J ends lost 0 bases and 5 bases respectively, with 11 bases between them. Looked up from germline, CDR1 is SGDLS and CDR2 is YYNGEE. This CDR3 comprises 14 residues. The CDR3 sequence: CASSVVALAETQYF. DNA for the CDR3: TGTGCCAGCAGCGTAGTGGCTCTCGCGGAGACCCAGTACTTC.

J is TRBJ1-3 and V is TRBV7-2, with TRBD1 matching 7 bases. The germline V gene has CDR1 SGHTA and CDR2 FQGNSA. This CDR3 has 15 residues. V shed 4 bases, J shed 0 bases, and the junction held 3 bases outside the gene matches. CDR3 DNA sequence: TGTGCCAGCAGCTCGGGACAGACCTCTGGAAACACCATATATTTT. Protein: CASSSGQTSGNTIYF.

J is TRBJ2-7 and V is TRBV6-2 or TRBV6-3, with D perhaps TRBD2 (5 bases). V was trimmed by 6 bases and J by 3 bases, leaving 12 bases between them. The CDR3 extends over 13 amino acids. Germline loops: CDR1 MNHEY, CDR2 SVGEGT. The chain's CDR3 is CASRRTSYYEQYF. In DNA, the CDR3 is TGTGCCAGCAGGCGTACTAGTTACTACGAGCAGTACTTC.

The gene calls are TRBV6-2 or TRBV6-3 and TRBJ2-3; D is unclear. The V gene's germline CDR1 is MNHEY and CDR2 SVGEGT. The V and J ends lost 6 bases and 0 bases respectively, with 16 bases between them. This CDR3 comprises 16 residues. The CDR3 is CASRDSGLPSTDTQYF. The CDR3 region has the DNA TGTGCCAGCAGAGACTCCGGGCTCCCTAGCACAGATACGCAGTATTTT.

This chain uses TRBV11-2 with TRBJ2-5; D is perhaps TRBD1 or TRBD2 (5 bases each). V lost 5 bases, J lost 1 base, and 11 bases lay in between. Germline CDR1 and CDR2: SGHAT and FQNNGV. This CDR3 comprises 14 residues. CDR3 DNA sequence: TGTGCCAGCAGCCCCCAGGGAGTCCAAGAGACCCAGTACTTC. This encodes CASSPQGVQETQYF.

The CDR3 spells CASSLTKGSSYNEQFF. Written as DNA, the CDR3 is TGTGCCAGCAGCCTCACCAAAGGAAGCTCCTACAATGAGCAGTTCTTC. The rearrangement links TRBV4-2 to TRBJ2-1; D unclear. The CDR3 is 16 residues long. Trimming removed 4 bases from V and 0 bases from J, with 13 bases in between. The germline V gene has CDR1 LGHNA and CDR2 YNFKEQ.